The source of this T cell receptor (beta chain) is a study of CD8 T cells in Susac syndrome. Study-wide points: Acknowledgment was made by the study that its TCR sequencing and HLA analysis involved a relatively small number of individuals.

cDNA came from roughly 0.5 to 1 ug RNA primed by random hexamers. Amplification of TCR beta CDR3 was carried out by immunoSEQ multiplex PCR, which covered 54 Vbeta and 13 Jbeta segments. TCRdb reanalysed the immunoSEQ multiplex PCR reads using MiXCR and keeps one entry per CDR3 protein. The data show about 300,000 distinct CDR3 sequences, roughly 85% seen once. From blood CD8+ and CD4+ T cells, the TCR beta chain was sequenced. In contrast to the negatively isolated CD8+ and CD4+ T cells, TEMRA cells were FACS-enriched. As regards this clonotype: As yet, its antigen is unknown.

This sequence originates from a human donor with multiple sclerosis. Input material: CD8+ T cells from PBMCs.

CDR3 protein: CSSGAGFFYAEAFF. Written as DNA, the CDR3 is TGCAGTTCAGGAGCCGGGTTTTTTTATGCTGAAGCTTTCTTT. The chain couples TRBV20-1 to TRBJ1-1; unclear D gene. V was pared by 8 bases and J by 6 bases, with 22 bases between. Germline CDR1 is DFQATT and CDR2 is SNEGSKA (reference sequence). The CDR3 contains 14 residues.